A single sample is the source of the 3 T cell receptor beta chains below, sequenced in a study of T-cell memory formation after mild COVID-19. Using its own MiXCR run on the 5' RACE reads, TCRdb lists one record per CDR3 protein. The sample has 530,000 or so distinct CDR3 sequences, roughly 17% seen once. The specimen sequenced was PBMCs or a T cell subset sorted from them (not recorded which). The receptors were gathered from an adult woman who had mild COVID-19 (a few samples of this study predate the infection). Cell type and time point are not known.

This rearrangement joins TRBV5-1 to TRBJ2-7, with TRBD1 identical over 9 bases. The germline V gene has CDR1 SGHRS and CDR2 YFSETQ. This CDR3 region has 14 residues. V lost 5 bases to trimming and J lost 2 bases; unmatched junction nucleotides: 5. CDR3 loop: CASSEGTGTYEQYF. Here the CDR3 DNA reads TGCGCCAGCAGTGAGGGGACAGGGACCTACGAGCAGTACTTC.

The rearrangement joins TRBV5-4 to TRBJ1-1; D gene uncertain. Deletions cut 3 bases from V and 7 bases from J, with 19 bases between. The CDR3 sequence is 15 residues long. Germline CDR1 and CDR2: SGHNT and YYREEE (reference sequence). The CDR3 DNA sequence: TGTGCCAGCAGCTCCCTCAGTCGGATCCCCATTGAAGCTTTCTTT. Amino acid sequence: CASSSLSRIPIEAFF. Full variable domain (missing parts from reference TRBV5-4 and TRBJ1-1): ETGVTQSPTHLIKTRGQQVTLRCSSQSGHNTVSWYQQALGQGPQFIFQYYREEENGRGNFPPRFSGLQFPNYSSELNVNALELDDSALYLCASSSLSRIPIEAFFGQGTRLTVV.

This clonotype was picked up a small number of times. The chain is built from TRBV5-1 and TRBJ1-1, with 8 bases lining up with TRBD1. The V gene end was trimmed by 4 bases and the J gene end by 1 base; junction bases not matched to a gene: 6. Per the germline V gene, CDR1 is SGHRS and CDR2 is YFSETQ. The CDR3 is 15 residues long. CDR3 bases: TGCGCCAGCAGCCTGCGGACAGGGTGGAACACTGAAGCTTTCTTT. Its translation is CASSLRTGWNTEAFF.